The 17 T cell receptor beta chains presented below share a single source sample, sequenced in a study of PD-1 blockade in classical Hodgkin lymphoma. The table came from immunoSEQ multiplex PCR; TCRdb's copy has only in-frame clones and leaves some out. The table shows tens of thousands of clones, with about 64% occurring only once. The patients all showed relapse after autologous stem cell transplantation, while their brentuximab vedotin exposure varied. Sequencing used peripheral blood mononuclear cells (PBMCs), obtained at baseline. The receptors shown here come from a human donor with classical Hodgkin lymphoma.

The V call is TRBV6-6, the J call TRBJ2-7; tentative D call: TRBD2 (6 bases). Germline CDR1 and CDR2: MNHNY and SVGAGI (reference sequence). The CDR3 loop spans 11 amino acids. Trimming took 6 bases from V and 7 from J, leaving 10 bases between them. The CDR3 loop reads CASRGAGEQYF. In nucleotides, the CDR3 is TGTGCCAGCAGGGGCGCGGGGGAGCAGTACTTC.

This clone occurred a few times. V and J are TRBV6-5 and TRBJ2-7; D gene unclear. Trimming left V 6 bases short and J 4 bases short, with 13 bases between. Germline CDR1 MNHEY, CDR2 SVGAGI. This CDR3 is built from 13 residues. CDR3 protein: CASSPGSRYEQYF. CDR3 DNA: TGTGCCAGCAGCCCTGGGTCACGGTACGAGCAGTACTTC.

The chain has TRBV6-1 and TRBJ2-7, with TRBD2 as a possible D gene (6 bases). The CDR3 spans 15 residues. V was shortened by 6 bases and J by 6 bases, with 21 bases between the two germline ends. In germline, CDR1 is MNHNS, CDR2 SASEGT. The CDR3 loop reads CASRLMIADRREQYF. CDR3 DNA: TGTGCCAGCAGACTCATGATAGCGGACCGTCGCGAGCAGTACTTC.

The chain links TRBV6-6 to TRBJ2-7, with D possibly matching TRBD1 (6 bases). Looked up from germline, CDR1 is MNHNY and CDR2 is SVGAGI (reference sequence). The CDR3 is made up of 13 amino acids. V lost 8 bases, J lost 4 bases, and 15 bases lay in between. CDR3 loop: CASQGTGSYEQYF. The CDR3 region has the DNA TGTGCCAGCCAGGGTACAGGGAGTTACGAGCAGTACTTC.

J is TRBJ1-2 and V is TRBV4-3; D unresolved. The germline gives CDR1 LGHNA, CDR2 YSLEER. The length of the CDR3 is 14 residues. Trimming took off 3 bases at V and 4 bases at J, with 12 bases between the two ends. CDR3 sequence: CASSQDGAFYGYTF. CDR3 bases: TGCGCCAGCAGCCAGGACGGCGCCTTCTATGGCTACACCTTC.

The chain carries TRBV9 and TRBJ2-3; D is uncertain. The V and J ends lost 0 bases and 0 bases respectively, with 5 bases between them. Germline values: CDR1 SGDLS, CDR2 YYNGEE. CDR3 length: 14 residues. This CDR3 reads CASSVEASTDTQYF. CDR3 DNA sequence: TGTGCCAGCAGCGTAGAAGCCAGCACAGATACGCAGTATTTT.

J is TRBJ2-7 and V is TRBV11-2, with D possibly matching TRBD1 (5 bases). CDR1 SGHAT and CDR2 FQNNGV come from the germline V gene. This CDR3 is 15 amino acids long. V lost 5 bases to trimming and J lost 2 bases, with 16 bases between them. This CDR3 reads CASSPRGFITYEQYF. The DNA of the CDR3 is TGTGCCAGCAGCCCAAGGGGATTTATCACCTACGAGCAGTACTTC.

The chain uses TRBV27 and TRBJ2-1; 7 nucleotides align to TRBD2. V shed 6 bases and J 0 bases; nucleotides not matched to a gene: 5. The CDR3 is made up of 15 amino acids. The germline V gene encodes CDR1 MNHEY and CDR2 SMNVEV (reference sequence). CDR3 sequence: CASRQAGSSYNEQFF. The CDR3 DNA follows: TGTGCCAGCAGGCAAGCGGGGAGCTCCTACAATGAGCAGTTCTTC.

The J gene is TRBJ2-5, the V gene TRBV7-9, with no clear D. The CDR3 is 13 residues long. Between the trimmed V and J ends, which lost 5 bases and 4 bases, there was a span of 11 bases. Germline V CDR1 and CDR2: SEHNR, FQNEAQ (reference sequence). CDR3 amino acids: CASSAQVSETQYF. The CDR3 DNA reads as TGTGCCAGCAGCGCGCAGGTTTCAGAGACCCAGTACTTC.

In its sample, this clone was seen a few times. The V gene is TRBV7-2, the J gene TRBJ1-2, with TRBD1 as a possible D gene (5 bases). CDR1 and CDR2 from the germline V gene are SGHTA and FQGNSA. Trimming removed 7 bases at V and 8 bases at J, with 23 bases between. This CDR3 region has 15 residues. For the CDR3, the DNA is TGTGCCAGCATCGAGGGCCCGGGACCCGACTCGGGCTACACCTTC. Translating it yields CASIEGPGPDSGYTF. The entire variable domain, with the rest obtained from reference TRBV7-2 and TRBJ1-2, is as follows: GAGVSQSPSNKVTEKGKDVELRCDPISGHTALYWYRQSLGQGLEFLIYFQGNSAPDKSGLPSDRFSAERTGGSVSTLTIQRTQQEDSAVYLCASIEGPGPDSGYTFGSGTRLTVV.

This clone was picked up one time. The rearrangement uses TRBV28 and TRBJ2-7, with D possibly being TRBD2 (6 bases). CDR1 and CDR2 (germline): MDHEN, SYDVKM. The length of the CDR3 is 14 residues. V lost 3 bases to trimming and J lost 1 base, with 10 bases between them. CDR3 nucleotides: TGTGCCAGCAGTTTTGAGGGACTTTCCTACGAGCAGTACTTC. Translating it yields CASSFEGLSYEQYF.

V is TRBV19 and J is TRBJ2-7; no definite D call. The CDR3 sequence is 13 residues long. Looked up from germline, CDR1 is LNHDA and CDR2 is SQIVND (reference sequence). Trimming cost V 5 bases and J 3 bases, with 11 bases left between them. CDR3 amino acids: CASSPTAGYEQYF. CDR3 DNA sequence: TGTGCCAGTAGTCCTACGGCCGGCTACGAGCAGTACTTC. Full variable domain (missing parts from reference TRBV19 and TRBJ2-7): DGGITQSPKYLFRKEGQNVTLSCEQNLNHDAMYWYRQDPGQGLRLIYYSQIVNDFQKGDIAEGYSVSREKKESFPLTVTSAQKNPTAFYLCASSPTAGYEQYFGPGTRLTVT.

The V gene is TRBV2, the J gene TRBJ2-7; TRBD1 matches at 11 bases. Germline assignment: CDR1 SNHLY and CDR2 FYNNEI. The CDR3 has 14 residues. V trimming: 8 bases; J trimming: 3 bases; junction bases outside the gene matches: 6. The CDR3 DNA reads as TGTGCCAGCGGTTGGGACAGGGGGGACTACGAGCAGTACTTC. Residues: CASGWDRGDYEQYF.

There are a few counts of this clone. This chain joins TRBV15 and TRBJ2-4, with a tentative D call TRBD2 (5 bases). V was pared by 0 bases and J by 3 bases, with 12 bases between. The CDR3 has 16 residues. Germline values: CDR1 LNHNV, CDR2 YYDKDF (reference sequence). CDR3 loop: CATSRDQVTNKNIQYF. CDR3 DNA sequence: TGTGCCACCAGCAGAGATCAGGTGACTAACAAAAACATTCAGTACTTC.

Only one count was recorded for this clone. The chain couples TRBV29-1 to TRBJ2-3; D uncertain. Germline V gene sequence: CDR1 SQVTM, CDR2 ANQGSEA. This CDR3 has 10 amino acids. Trimming cost V 7 bases and J 10 bases, with 12 bases left between them. CDR3 sequence reads: CSDSSSSQYF. CDR3 sequence (DNA): TGCAGCGATTCTTCCTCATCGCAGTATTTT.

The J gene is TRBJ1-5, the V gene TRBV28; D gene ambiguous. The CDR3 is made up of 14 amino acids. V lost 3 bases and J 6 bases, leaving 12 bases between the germline ends. CDR1 is MDHEN, CDR2 SYDVKM, per germline. The CDR3 DNA is TGTGCCAGCAGTTTGCTACTGGCTGGTCAGCCCCAGCATTTT. It specifies CASSLLLAGQPQHF.

The chain carries TRBV6-4 and TRBJ2-6, with D maybe TRBD1 (6 bases). Germline V lookup: CDR1 MRHNA, CDR2 SNTAGT. CDR3 size: 15 residues. Trimming pared 0 bases from V and 3 bases from J, leaving 6 bases between. This CDR3 is CASSDSQGGANVLTF. The DNA of the CDR3 is TGTGCCAGCAGTGACTCACAGGGTGGGGCCAACGTCCTGACTTTC.